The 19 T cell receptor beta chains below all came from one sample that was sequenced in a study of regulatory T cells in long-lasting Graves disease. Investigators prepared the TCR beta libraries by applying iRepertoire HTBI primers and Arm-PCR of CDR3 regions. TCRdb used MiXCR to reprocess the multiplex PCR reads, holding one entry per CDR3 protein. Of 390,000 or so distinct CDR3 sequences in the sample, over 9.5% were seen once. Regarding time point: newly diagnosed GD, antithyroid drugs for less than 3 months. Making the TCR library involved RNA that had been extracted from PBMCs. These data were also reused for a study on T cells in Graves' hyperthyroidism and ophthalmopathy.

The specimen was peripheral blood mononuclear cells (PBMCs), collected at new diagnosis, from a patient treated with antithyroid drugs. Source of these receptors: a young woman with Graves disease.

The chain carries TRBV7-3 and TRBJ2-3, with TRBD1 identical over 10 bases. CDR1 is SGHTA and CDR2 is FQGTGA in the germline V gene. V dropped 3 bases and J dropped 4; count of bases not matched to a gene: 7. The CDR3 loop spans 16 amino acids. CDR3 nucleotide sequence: TGTGCCAGCAGCTTGCTAAGGACAGGGGGTCCAGATACGCAGTATTTT. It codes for CASSLLRTGGPDTQYF.

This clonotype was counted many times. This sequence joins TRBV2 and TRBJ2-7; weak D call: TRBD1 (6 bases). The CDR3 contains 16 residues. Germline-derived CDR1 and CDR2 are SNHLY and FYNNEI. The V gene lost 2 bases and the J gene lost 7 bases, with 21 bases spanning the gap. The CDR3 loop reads CASSEHHNRDMGEQYV. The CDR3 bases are TGTGCCAGCAGTGAACACCACAACAGGGACATGGGGGAGCAGTACGTC.

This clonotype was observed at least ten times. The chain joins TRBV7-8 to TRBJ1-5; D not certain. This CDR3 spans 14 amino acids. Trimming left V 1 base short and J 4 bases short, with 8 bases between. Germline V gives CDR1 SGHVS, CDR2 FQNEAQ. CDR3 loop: CASSLGQANQPQHF. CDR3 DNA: TGTGCCAGCAGCTTAGGGCAGGCAAATCAGCCCCAGCATTTT.

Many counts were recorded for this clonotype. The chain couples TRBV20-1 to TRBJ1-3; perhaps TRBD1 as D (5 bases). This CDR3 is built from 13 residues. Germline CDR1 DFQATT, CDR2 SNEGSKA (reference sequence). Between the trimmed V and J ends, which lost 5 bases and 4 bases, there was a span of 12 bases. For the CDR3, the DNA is TGCAGTGCTCGGGGGATCCCGGGAAACACCATATATTTT. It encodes CSARGIPGNTIYF.

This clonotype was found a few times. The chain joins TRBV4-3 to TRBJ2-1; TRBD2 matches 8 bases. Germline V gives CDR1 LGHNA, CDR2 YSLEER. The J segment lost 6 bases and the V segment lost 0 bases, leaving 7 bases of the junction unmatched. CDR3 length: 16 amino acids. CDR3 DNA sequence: TGCGCCAGCAGCCAAGATGAGGGACTAGGGTTCAATGAGCAGTTCTTC. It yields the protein CASSQDEGLGFNEQFF.

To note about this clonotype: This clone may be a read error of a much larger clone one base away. The CDR3 nucleotides read TGCAGTGCTATACCTGTGGCCTATGGGGCCAACGTCCTGACTTTC. It specifies CSAIPVAYGANVLTF. The chain links TRBV20-1 to TRBJ2-6, with D unclear. The CDR3 contains 15 residues. The V gene's germline CDR1 is DFQATT and CDR2 SNEGSKA (reference sequence). Trimming pared 4 bases from V and 3 bases from J, leaving 13 bases between.

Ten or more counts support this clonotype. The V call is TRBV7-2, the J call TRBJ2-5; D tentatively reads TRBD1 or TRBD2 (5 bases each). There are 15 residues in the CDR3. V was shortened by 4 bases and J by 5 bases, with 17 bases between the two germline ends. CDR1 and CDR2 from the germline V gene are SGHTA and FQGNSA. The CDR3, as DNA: TGTGCCAGCAGCTCCACCGGGGCCCCCGGGGAGACCCAGTACTTC. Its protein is CASSSTGAPGETQYF.

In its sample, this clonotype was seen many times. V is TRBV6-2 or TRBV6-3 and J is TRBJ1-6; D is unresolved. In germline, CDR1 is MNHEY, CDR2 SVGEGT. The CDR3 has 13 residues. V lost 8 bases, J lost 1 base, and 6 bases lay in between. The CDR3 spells CASDASYNSPLHF. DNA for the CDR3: TGTGCCAGCGACGCGTCCTATAATTCACCCCTCCACTTT.

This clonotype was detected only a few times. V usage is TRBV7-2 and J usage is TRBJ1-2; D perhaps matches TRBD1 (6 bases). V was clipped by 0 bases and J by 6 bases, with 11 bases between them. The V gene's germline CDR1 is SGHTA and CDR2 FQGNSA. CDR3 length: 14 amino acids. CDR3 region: CASSLAGGADGYTF. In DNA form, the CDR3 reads TGTGCCAGCAGCTTAGCGGGGGGGGCCGATGGCTACACCTTC.

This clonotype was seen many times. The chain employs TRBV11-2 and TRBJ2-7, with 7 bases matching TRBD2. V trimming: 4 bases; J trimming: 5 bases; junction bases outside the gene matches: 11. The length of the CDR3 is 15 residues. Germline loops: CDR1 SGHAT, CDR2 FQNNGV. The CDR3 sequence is CASSSSRAGVDEQYF. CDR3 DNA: TGTGCCAGCAGCTCGTCCCGGGCGGGAGTTGACGAGCAGTACTTC.

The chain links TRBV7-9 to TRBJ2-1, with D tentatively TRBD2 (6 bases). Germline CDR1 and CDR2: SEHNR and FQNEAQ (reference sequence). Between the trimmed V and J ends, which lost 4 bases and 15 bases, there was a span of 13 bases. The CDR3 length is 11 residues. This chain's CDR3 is CASSSSVVRFF. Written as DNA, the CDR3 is TGTGCCAGCAGCTCTAGCGTAGTTCGGTTCTTC.

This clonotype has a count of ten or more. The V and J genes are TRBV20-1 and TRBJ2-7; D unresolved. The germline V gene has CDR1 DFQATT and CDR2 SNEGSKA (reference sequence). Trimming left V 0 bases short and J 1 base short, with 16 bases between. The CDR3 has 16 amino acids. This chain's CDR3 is CSARDGPSYASYEQYF. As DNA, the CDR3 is TGCAGTGCTAGAGATGGTCCCAGCTACGCTTCCTACGAGCAGTACTTC.

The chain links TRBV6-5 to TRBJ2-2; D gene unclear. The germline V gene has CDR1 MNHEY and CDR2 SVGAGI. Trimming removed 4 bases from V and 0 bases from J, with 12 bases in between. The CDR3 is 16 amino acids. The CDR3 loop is CASSWPKESNTGELFF. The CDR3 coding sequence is TGTGCCAGCAGTTGGCCGAAGGAATCGAACACCGGGGAGCTGTTTTTT.

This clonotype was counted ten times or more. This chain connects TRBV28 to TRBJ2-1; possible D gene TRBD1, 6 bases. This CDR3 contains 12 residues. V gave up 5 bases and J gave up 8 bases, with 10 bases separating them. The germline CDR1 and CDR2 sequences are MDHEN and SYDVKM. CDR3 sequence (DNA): TGTGCCAGCAGTCTCGGACAGTATGAGCAGTTCTTC. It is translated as CASSLGQYEQFF.

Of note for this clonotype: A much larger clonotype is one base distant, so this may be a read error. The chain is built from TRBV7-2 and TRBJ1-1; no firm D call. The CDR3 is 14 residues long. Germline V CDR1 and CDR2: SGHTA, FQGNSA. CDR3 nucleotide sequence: TGTGTCAGCAGCCCGACACCCCTGAACACTGAAGCTTTCTTT. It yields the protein CVSSPTPLNTEAFF. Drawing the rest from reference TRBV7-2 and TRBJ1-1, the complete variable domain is GAGVSQSPSNKVTEKGKDVELRCDPISGHTALYWYRQSLGQGLEFLIYFQGNSAPDKSGLPSDRFSAERTGGSVSTLTIQRTQQEDSAVYLCVSSPTPLNTEAFFGQGTRLTVV.

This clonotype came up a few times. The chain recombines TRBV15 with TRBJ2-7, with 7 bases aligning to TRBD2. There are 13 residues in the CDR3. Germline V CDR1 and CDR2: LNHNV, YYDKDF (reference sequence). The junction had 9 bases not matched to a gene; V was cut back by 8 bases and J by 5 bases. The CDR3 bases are TGTGCCACCGCAGGGACTAACCGCGACGAGCAGTACTTC. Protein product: CATAGTNRDEQYF.

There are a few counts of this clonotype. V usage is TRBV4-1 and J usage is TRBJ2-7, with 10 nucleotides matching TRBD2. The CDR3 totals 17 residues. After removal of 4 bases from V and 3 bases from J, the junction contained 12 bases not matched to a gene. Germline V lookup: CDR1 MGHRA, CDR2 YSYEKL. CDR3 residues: CASSRLSGTSEIYEQYF. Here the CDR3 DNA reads TGCGCCAGCAGCCGATTATCCGGGACTAGCGAAATCTACGAGCAGTACTTC.

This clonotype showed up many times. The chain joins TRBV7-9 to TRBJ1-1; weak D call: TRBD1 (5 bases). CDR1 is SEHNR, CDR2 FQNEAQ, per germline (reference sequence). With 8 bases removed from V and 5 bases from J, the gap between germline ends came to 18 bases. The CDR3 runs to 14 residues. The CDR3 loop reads CASGRVSGRTEAFF. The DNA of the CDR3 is TGTGCCAGCGGCAGGGTGAGCGGCCGAACTGAAGCTTTCTTT.

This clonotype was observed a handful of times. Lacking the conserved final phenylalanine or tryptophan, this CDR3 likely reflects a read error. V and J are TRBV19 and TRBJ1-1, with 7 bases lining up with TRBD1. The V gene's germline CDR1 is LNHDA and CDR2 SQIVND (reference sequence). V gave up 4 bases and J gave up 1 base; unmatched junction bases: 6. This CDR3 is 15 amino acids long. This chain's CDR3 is CASSTWGQTNTEAFL. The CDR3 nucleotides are TGTGCCAGTAGTACCTGGGGACAGACGAACACTGAAGCTTTCTTG.